This is a list of T cell receptor beta chains from one sample in a study of beta chain features in type 1 diabetes. Method: immunoSEQ multiplex PCR; TCRdb's copy keeps in-frame clones and lacks some. The table includes approximately 730,000 clones, about an eighth detected once. Sequenced: naive CD4+ T cells from blood. These receptors came from a man aged 18 to 29 with type 1 diabetes. CDR3s include the opening cysteine and the closing phenylalanine or tryptophan. A D gene is named only where the DNA matches it firmly. Only part of the rows carry a size: once, few, many, or a class if the clone is expanded.

D	J	size	V	CDR3	DNA
-	TRBJ1-1	-	TRBV5-1	CASTLDSPSTEAFF	TGCGCCAGCACCTTGGACAGCCCTAGCACTGAAGCTTTCTTT
TRBD1	TRBJ2-7	-	TRBV28	CASSPGTGGIFGQYF	TGTGCCAGCAGTCCCGGGACAGGGGGCATATTTGGGCAGTACTTC
-	TRBJ2-6	-	TRBV19	CASSISQGAGANVLTF	TGTGCCAGTAGTATCTCCCAGGGTGCTGGGGCCAACGTCCTGACTTTC
-	TRBJ2-6	-	TRBV29-1	CSVARSGANVLTF	TGCAGCGTTGCCCGCTCTGGGGCCAACGTCCTGACTTTC
-	TRBJ2-1	-	TRBV18	CASSPSMGQVYNEQFF	TGTGCCAGCTCACCATCGATGGGCCAGGTCTACAATGAGCAGTTCTTC
-	TRBJ1-1	few	TRBV29-1	CSVGGDLLNTEAFF	TGCAGCGTTGGGGGGGATCTACTGAACACTGAAGCTTTCTTT
-	TRBJ1-1	few	TRBV7-9	CASSHSWTENTEAFF	TGTGCCAGCAGCCACTCCTGGACGGAGAACACTGAAGCTTTCTTT
-	TRBJ2-7	few	TRBV5-4	CASSLGGNSYEQYF	TGTGCCAGCAGCCTAGGGGGGAACTCCTACGAGCAGTACTTC
TRBD1	TRBJ1-2	few	TRBV29-1	CSVPRRTGLDGYTF	TGCAGCGTCCCTCGGCGGACAGGGCTCGACGGCTACACCTTC
-	TRBJ2-3	few	TRBV11-3	CASSSPPGDFTDTQYF	TGTGCCAGCAGCTCCCCTCCGGGGGATTTCACAGATACGCAGTATTTT
-	TRBJ2-5	-	TRBV18	CASSTRLVVETQYF	TGTGCCAGCTCGACCCGCTTGGTCGTGGAGACCCAGTACTTC
-	TRBJ2-2	-	TRBV18	CASSPAAVSSNTGELFF	TGTGCCAGCTCACCAGCCGCCGTCAGTTCGAACACCGGGGAGCTGTTTTTT
-	TRBJ1-5	few	TRBV10-3	CAISDNRFPQHF	TGTGCCATCAGTGACAACAGGTTCCCCCAGCATTTT
TRBD1	TRBJ2-5	-	TRBV28	CASSLGTAEWETQYF	TGTGCCAGCAGTTTAGGGACAGCGGAATGGGAGACCCAGTACTTC
-	TRBJ1-5	few	TRBV30	CAWSQWGQPQHF	TGTGCCTGGAGTCAGTGGGGACAGCCCCAGCATTTT
TRBD1	TRBJ2-4	-	TRBV5-6	CASSSLDREDIQYF	TGTGCCAGCAGCTCCCTGGACAGGGAGGACATTCAGTACTTC
-	TRBJ2-3	few	TRBV15	CATSRQGPDTQYF	TGTGCCACCAGCAGACAGGGACCAGATACGCAGTATTTT
-	TRBJ1-6	-	TRBV7-9	CASSLVWGNSPLHF	TGTGCCAGCAGCTTAGTATGGGGGAATTCACCCCTCCACTTT
-	TRBJ2-1	few	TRBV7-6	CASSLARNEQFF	TGTGCCAGCAGCTTAGCGAGGAATGAGCAGTTCTTC
TRBD1	TRBJ1-5	-	TRBV7-9	CASSPQGGNQPQHF	TGTGCCAGCAGCCCCCAGGGGGGGAATCAGCCCCAGCATTTT
TRBD1	TRBJ1-2	few	TRBV29-1	CSVQTGTGSTGYTF	TGCAGCGTCCAGACCGGGACAGGGTCAACCGGCTACACCTTC
TRBD1	TRBJ1-5	-	TRBV4-1	CASSQGLGDSYSNQPQHF	TGCGCCAGCAGCCAAGGTCTCGGGGACAGCTATAGCAATCAGCCCCAGCATTTT
-	TRBJ2-2	-	TRBV30	CAWTGPNANTGELFF	TGTGCCTGGACAGGGCCAAACGCGAACACCGGGGAGCTGTTTTTT
TRBD1	TRBJ2-7	few	TRBV28	CASSPTGMHEQYF	TGTGCCAGCAGTCCGACAGGGATGCACGAGCAGTACTTC
-	TRBJ1-2	few	TRBV29-1	CSARLVYGYTF	TGCAGCGCCCGACTGGTCTATGGCTACACCTTC
TRBD2	TRBJ2-5	-	TRBV5-5	CASSRTSGMIQETQYF	TGTGCCAGCAGCCGGACTAGCGGGATGATCCAAGAGACCCAGTACTTC
-	TRBJ2-1	-	TRBV30	CAWADSRYNEQFF	TGTGCCTGGGCAGACAGCCGCTACAATGAGCAGTTCTTC
TRBD2	TRBJ2-3	-	TRBV10-3	CAILAGASTDTQYF	TGTGCCATCTTAGCGGGGGCTAGCACAGATACGCAGTATTTT
-	TRBJ1-5	-	TRBV30	CAWSRGNQPQHF	TGTGCCTGGAGTAGGGGCAATCAGCCCCAGCATTTT
-	TRBJ1-6	-	TRBV7-2	CASTSGQGNSPLHF	TGTGCCAGCACCTCGGGACAAGGAAATTCACCCCTCCACTTT
-	TRBJ2-7	-	TRBV28	CASSSTGPHIGAYEQYF	TGTGCCAGCAGTTCAACGGGACCCCACATAGGAGCCTACGAGCAGTACTTC
-	TRBJ2-1	-	TRBV7-6	CASSLSGTYNEQFF	TGTGCCAGCAGCTTAAGCGGAACCTACAATGAGCAGTTCTTC
TRBD2	TRBJ2-3	-	TRBV11-3	CASMGLAEPTDTQYF	TGTGCCAGCATGGGGCTAGCGGAACCCACAGATACGCAGTATTTT
-	TRBJ1-3	-	TRBV4-1	CASSQDQGLIGNTIYF	TGCGCCAGCAGCCAAGATCAGGGGCTGATCGGAAACACCATATATTTT
TRBD1	TRBJ2-2	-	TRBV30	CACADRGNTGELFF	TGTGCCTGCGCGGACAGGGGGAACACCGGGGAGCTGTTTTTT
-	TRBJ2-7	few	TRBV30	CAWRWGVPRSSYEQYF	TGTGCCTGGAGGTGGGGGGTCCCGAGGAGCTCCTACGAGCAGTACTTC
-	TRBJ2-1	few	TRBV18	CASSDGGYNEQFF	TGTGCCAGCTCAGACGGGGGTTACAATGAGCAGTTCTTC
-	TRBJ2-2	few	TRBV30	CAWSVQRPGELFF	TGTGCCTGGAGTGTACAGAGACCCGGGGAGCTGTTTTTT
-	TRBJ2-4	few	TRBV30	CAWSVSQNIQYF	TGTGCCTGGAGTGTAAGTCAAAACATTCAGTACTTC
-	TRBJ1-1	-	TRBV6-1	CASSEVSFFF	TGTGCCAGCAGTGAAGTTTCTTTTTTCTTT
-	TRBJ1-5	few	TRBV28	CASRDPRNQPQHF	TGTGCCAGTCGGGACCCTAGGAATCAGCCCCAGCATTTT
-	TRBJ1-1	once	TRBV2	CASIRDHTEAFF	TGTGCCAGCATTCGAGATCACACTGAAGCTTTCTTT
TRBD2	TRBJ2-5	-	TRBV30	CAWTLGGTIQETQYF	TGTGCCTGGACCCTAGGAGGGACTATCCAAGAGACCCAGTACTTC
-	TRBJ2-5	few	TRBV15	CATSSAIGFGETQYF	TGTGCCACCAGCAGTGCGATCGGGTTCGGCGAGACCCAGTACTTC
-	TRBJ2-1	few	TRBV2	CASTPGARVGEQFF	TGTGCCAGCACCCCTGGGGCAAGAGTAGGTGAGCAGTTCTTC
-	TRBJ1-1	-	TRBV25-1	CASSETAGTTLRGTEAFF	TGTGCCAGCAGTGAAACCGCGGGGACAACCTTGAGGGGCACTGAAGCTTTCTTT
-	TRBJ1-4	-	TRBV2	CASGREKLFF	TGTGCCAGCGGTAGAGAAAAACTGTTTTTT
-	TRBJ2-5	many	TRBV10-3	CAISERQETQYF	TGTGCCATCAGTGAGAGGCAAGAGACCCAGTACTTC
-	TRBJ1-1	few	TRBV23-1	CASSQEDPTEAFF	TGCGCCAGCAGTCAAGAGGACCCCACTGAAGCTTTCTTT
-	TRBJ1-1	-	TRBV30	CAWRGMNTEAFF	TGTGCCTGGAGGGGGATGAACACTGAAGCTTTCTTT
-	TRBJ2-1	-	TRBV5-1	CASSLALASVYNEQFF	TGCGCCAGCAGCTTGGCCTTGGCTAGCGTGTACAATGAGCAGTTCTTC
-	TRBJ2-1	-	TRBV10-3	CAINEGIGEQFF	TGTGCCATCAATGAGGGCATCGGTGAGCAGTTCTTC
-	TRBJ2-5	-	TRBV18	CASSRTEIAETQYF	TGTGCCAGCTCACGGACGGAGATCGCCGAGACCCAGTACTTC
-	TRBJ2-1	-	TRBV5-1	CASSLGASSYNEQFF	TGCGCCAGCAGCTTGGGGGCTAGCTCCTACAATGAGCAGTTCTTC
-	TRBJ2-4	few	TRBV9	CASSAGDVLAKNIQYF	TGTGCCAGCAGCGCAGGGGATGTGCTAGCCAAAAACATTCAGTACTTC
-	TRBJ2-3	-	TRBV11-2	CASSLGADTQYF	TGTGCCAGCAGCTTAGGGGCAGATACGCAGTATTTT
-	TRBJ2-3	-	TRBV6-1	CASSDFSFSTDTQYF	TGTGCCAGCAGTGATTTTTCCTTTAGCACAGATACGCAGTATTTT
-	TRBJ2-3	-	TRBV30	CAWSPRAAPPDTQYF	TGTGCCTGGAGTCCCCGGGCCGCCCCGCCAGATACGCAGTATTTT